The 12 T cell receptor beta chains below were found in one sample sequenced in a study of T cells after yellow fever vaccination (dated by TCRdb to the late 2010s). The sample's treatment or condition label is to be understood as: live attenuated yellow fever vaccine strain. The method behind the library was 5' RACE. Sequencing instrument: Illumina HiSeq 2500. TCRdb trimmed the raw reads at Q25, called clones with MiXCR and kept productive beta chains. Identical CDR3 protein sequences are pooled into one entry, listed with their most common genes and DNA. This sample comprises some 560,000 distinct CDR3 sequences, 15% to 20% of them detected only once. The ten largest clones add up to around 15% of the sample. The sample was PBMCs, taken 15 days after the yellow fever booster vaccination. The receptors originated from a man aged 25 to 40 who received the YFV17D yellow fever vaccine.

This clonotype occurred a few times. The CDR3 bases are TGTGCCAGCAGTGAACCTAGTATTAGCTATGGCTACACCTTC. Translated: CASSEPSISYGYTF. V gene TRBV25-1 combines with J gene TRBJ1-2, with D unclear. Germline CDR1 MGHDK, CDR2 SYGVNS. V was pared by 2 bases and J by 4 bases, with 11 bases between. There are 14 residues in the CDR3.

CDR3 DNA: TGTGCCATCAGTGAGATGGCGCCGAACACAGATACGCAGTATTTT. Translation gives CAISEMAPNTDTQYF. This rearrangement joins TRBV10-3 to TRBJ2-3; D call uncertain. CDR1 and CDR2 from the germline V gene are ENHRY and SYGVKD. V gave up 2 bases and J gave up 2 bases, with 11 bases separating them. CDR3 length: 15 residues.

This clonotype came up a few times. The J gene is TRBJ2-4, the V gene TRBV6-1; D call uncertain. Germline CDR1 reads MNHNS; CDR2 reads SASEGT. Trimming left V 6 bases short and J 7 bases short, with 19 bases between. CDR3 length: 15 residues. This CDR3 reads CASSPQRQVGNIQYF. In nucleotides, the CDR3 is TGTGCCAGCAGCCCTCAGAGGCAGGTCGGGAACATTCAGTACTTC.

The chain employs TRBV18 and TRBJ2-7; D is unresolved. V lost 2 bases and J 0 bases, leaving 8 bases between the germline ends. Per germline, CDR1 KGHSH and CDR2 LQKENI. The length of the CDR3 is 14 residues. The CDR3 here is CASSPYGGSYEQYF. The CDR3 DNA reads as TGTGCCAGCTCACCATATGGCGGCTCCTACGAGCAGTACTTC.

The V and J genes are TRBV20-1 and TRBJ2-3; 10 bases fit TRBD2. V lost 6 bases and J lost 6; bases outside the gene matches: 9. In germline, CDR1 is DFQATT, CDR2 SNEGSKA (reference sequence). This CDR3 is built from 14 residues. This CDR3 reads CSATASGGSDTQYF. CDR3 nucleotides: TGCAGTGCCACGGCTAGCGGGGGCTCCGATACGCAGTATTTT.

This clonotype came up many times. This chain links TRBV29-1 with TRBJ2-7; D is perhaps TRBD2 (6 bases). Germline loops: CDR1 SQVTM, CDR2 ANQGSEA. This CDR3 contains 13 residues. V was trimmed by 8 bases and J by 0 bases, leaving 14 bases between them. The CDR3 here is CSSWDGGSYEQYF. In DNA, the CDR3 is TGCAGCTCGTGGGACGGGGGCTCCTACGAGCAGTACTTC.

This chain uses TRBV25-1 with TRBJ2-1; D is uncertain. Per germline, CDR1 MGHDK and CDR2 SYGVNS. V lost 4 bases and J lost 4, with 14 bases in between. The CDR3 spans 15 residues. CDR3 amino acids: CASSGMGPSYNEQFF. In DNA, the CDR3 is TGTGCCAGCAGTGGAATGGGTCCTTCGTACAATGAGCAGTTCTTC. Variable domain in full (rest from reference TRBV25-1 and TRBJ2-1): EADIYQTPRYLVIGTGKKITLECSQTMGHDKMYWYQQDPGMELHLIHYSYGVNSTEKGDLSSESTVSRIRTEHFPLTLESARPSHTSQYLCASSGMGPSYNEQFFGPGTRLTVL.

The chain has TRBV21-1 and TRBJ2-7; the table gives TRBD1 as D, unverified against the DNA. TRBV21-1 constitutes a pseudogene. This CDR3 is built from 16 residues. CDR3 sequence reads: CASSNGEGQGLRGQYF. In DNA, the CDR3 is TGTGCCAGCAGCAATGGGGAGGGACAGGGCCTCAGAGGGCAGTACTTC.

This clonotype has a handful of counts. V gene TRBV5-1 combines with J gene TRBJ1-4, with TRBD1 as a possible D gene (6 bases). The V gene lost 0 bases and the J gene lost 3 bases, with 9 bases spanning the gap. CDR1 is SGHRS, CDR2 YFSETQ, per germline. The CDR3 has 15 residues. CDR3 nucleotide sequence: TGCGCCAGCAGCTTGGTACAGGGAGCTAATGAAAAACTGTTTTTT. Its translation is CASSLVQGANEKLFF.

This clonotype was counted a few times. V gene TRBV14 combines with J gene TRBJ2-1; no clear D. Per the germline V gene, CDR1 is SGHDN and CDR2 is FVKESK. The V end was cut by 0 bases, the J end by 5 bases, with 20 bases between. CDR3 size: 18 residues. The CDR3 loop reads CASSQERILWPPHNEQFF. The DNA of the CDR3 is TGTGCCAGCAGCCAAGAACGGATTTTATGGCCCCCACACAATGAGCAGTTCTTC.

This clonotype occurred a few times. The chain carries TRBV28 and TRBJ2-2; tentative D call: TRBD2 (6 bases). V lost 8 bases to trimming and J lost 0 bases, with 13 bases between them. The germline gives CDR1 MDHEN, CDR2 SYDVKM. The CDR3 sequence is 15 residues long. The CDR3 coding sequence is TGTGCCAGCCGGTCAGCGGGCTCGAACACCGGGGAGCTGTTTTTT. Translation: CASRSAGSNTGELFF. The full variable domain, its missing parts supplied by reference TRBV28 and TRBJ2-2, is DVKVTQSSRYLVKRTGEKVFLECVQDMDHENMFWYRQDPGLGLRLIYFSYDVKMKEKGDIPEGYSVSREKKERFSLILESASTNQTSMYLCASRSAGSNTGELFFGEGSRLTVL.

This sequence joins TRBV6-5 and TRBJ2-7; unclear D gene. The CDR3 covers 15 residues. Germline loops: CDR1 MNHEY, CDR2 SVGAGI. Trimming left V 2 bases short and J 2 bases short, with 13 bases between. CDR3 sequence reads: CASSYAAKGPYEQYF. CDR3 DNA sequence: TGTGCCAGCAGTTACGCCGCTAAAGGCCCCTACGAGCAGTACTTC.